This T cell receptor (beta chain) is drawn from a study of blood T cell repertoires in COVID-19. Study summary: Spain, Italy and the United States supplied samples that represented acute and convalescent COVID-19. From T cells, B-cell-depleted T cells, or PBMCs came the material, which was cDNA or gDNA.

Deletions cut 2 bases from V and 2 bases from J, with 7 bases between. Germline CDR1 is SGHNT and CDR2 is YYREEE (reference sequence). The CDR3 consists of 13 residues. Under the authors' procedure: Estimation of nucleated cell counts relied on the amplification of reference gene primers. Measured with immunoSEQ multiplex PCR; TCRdb has only the in-frame clones, and not every one. That table furnishes V, J and clone size, whereas the DNA furnished D and trimming. The sample holds roughly 100,000 clones; approximately 69% are singletons and the top ten take about 6%. This TCR came from a man aged 80 or over with acute or convalescent COVID-19. This rearrangement joins TRBV5-4 to TRBJ2-5, with D uncertain. Sequences were obtained from peripheral blood. The CDR3, as DNA: TGTGCCAGCAGCTTAACTACACAAGAGACCCAGTACTTC. Amino acids: CASSLTTQETQYF.